The 21 T cell receptor beta chains below were found in one sample sequenced in a study of T cells in localized non-small cell lung cancer. TCRdb keeps only in-frame clones here, not all; method: immunoSEQ multiplex PCR. The table includes tens of thousands of clones, 81% detected once. This material consisted of peripheral blood mononuclear cells, taken before any cancer treatment. Receptor source: a male donor at least 60 years old with stage II lung adenocarcinoma.

This clone was counted once. The V and J genes are TRBV4-2 and TRBJ2-7; D may match TRBD1 or TRBD2 (5 bases each). The CDR3 sequence is 16 residues long. V lost 0 bases and J lost 1, with 13 bases in between. In germline, CDR1 is LGHNA, CDR2 YNFKEQ. The CDR3 DNA follows: TGTGCCAGCAGCCAAGATTTTGGGACGGCTTCCTACGAGCAGTACTTC. It yields the protein CASSQDFGTASYEQYF.

The gene calls are TRBV9 and TRBJ1-3, with unresolved D. V dropped 3 bases and J dropped 0 bases, with 16 bases sitting between them. CDR1 is SGDLS, CDR2 YYNGEE, per germline. The CDR3 runs 17 residues. The CDR3 is CASSGLKQYSSGNTIYF. The CDR3 DNA reads as TGTGCCAGCAGCGGTCTCAAACAGTACAGCTCTGGAAACACCATATATTTT.

The rearrangement joins TRBV30 to TRBJ1-1; D unresolved. CDR1 is GTSNPN, CDR2 SVGIG, per germline (reference sequence). Trimming took off 5 bases at V and 1 base at J, with 11 bases between the two ends. The CDR3 is 13 amino acids. CDR3 region: CAWEHRRNTEAFF. For the CDR3, the DNA is TGTGCCTGGGAGCACAGACGGAACACTGAAGCTTTCTTT.

This chain uses TRBV6-5 with TRBJ2-5; D remains unclear. V lost 0 bases and J lost 2, with 10 bases in between. CDR1 is MNHEY, CDR2 SVGAGI, per germline. CDR3 length: 15 residues. As DNA, the CDR3 is TGTGCCAGCAGTTACTCGAGAGCTTCTCAAGAGACCCAGTACTTC. Amino acids: CASSYSRASQETQYF.

Points on this clone: The germline gene is not matched at one end of the junction; a read error may be the cause. The gene calls are TRBV7-7 and TRBJ2-7; 8 bases line up with TRBD2. The CDR3 extends over 11 amino acids. Germline-derived CDR1 and CDR2 are SSHAT and FNYEAQ (reference sequence). The CDR3 DNA reads as TGTGCCAGCAGCTATGAGACTAGCGTTGGCTTC. This encodes CASSYETSVGF.

The V gene is TRBV6-4, the J gene TRBJ2-1, with 8 bases fitting TRBD1. Trimming cost V 8 bases and J 2 bases; bases outside gene matches: 5. Germline values: CDR1 MRHNA, CDR2 SNTAGT. This CDR3 is 14 amino acids long. This CDR3 is CASSTGAPYNEQFF. Here the CDR3 DNA reads TGTGCCAGCTCGACAGGGGCCCCCTACAATGAGCAGTTCTTC.

The V and J genes are TRBV11-1 and TRBJ2-1, with TRBD1 matching over 7 bases. The germline CDR1 and CDR2 sequences are SGHAT and FQDESV (reference sequence). V was clipped by 5 bases and J by 3 bases; unmatched bases: 4. CDR3 length: 14 residues. CDR3 region: CASSPTGNYNEQFF. In DNA form, the CDR3 reads TGTGCCAGCAGCCCGACAGGGAACTACAATGAGCAGTTCTTC. The full variable domain, with the rest looked up from reference TRBV11-1 and TRBJ2-1, is EAEVAQSPRYKITEKSQAVAFWCDPISGHATLYWYRQILGQGPELLVQFQDESVVDDSQLPKDRFSAERLKGVDSTLKIQPAELGDSAMYLCASSPTGNYNEQFFGPGTRLTVL.

The chain couples TRBV27 to TRBJ1-3; no clear D. The CDR3 spans 11 residues. V dropped 3 bases and J dropped 3 bases, with 0 bases sitting between them. From germline, CDR1 is MNHEY and CDR2 SMNVEV (reference sequence). This CDR3 reads CASSFGNTIYF. CDR3 coding DNA: TGTGCCAGCAGTTTTGGAAACACCATATATTTT.

The chain carries TRBV7-2 and TRBJ2-7, with 9 bases aligning to TRBD1. The CDR3 extends over 14 amino acids. Unmatched junction bases numbered 9, after V lost 5 bases and J lost 7 bases. Germline V gene data show CDR1 as SGHTA and CDR2 as FQGNSA. For the CDR3, the DNA is TGTGCCAGCAGCCTACAGGGGGCGGCAGGGGAGCAGTACTTC. Protein product: CASSLQGAAGEQYF.

V gene TRBV9 combines with J gene TRBJ1-2; the D gene is possibly TRBD1 (5 bases). The CDR3 consists of 13 residues. Between the trimmed V and J ends, which lost 3 bases and 6 bases, there was a span of 12 bases. Germline V CDR1 and CDR2: SGDLS, YYNGEE. CDR3 amino acids: CASSEGSGNGYTF. As DNA, the CDR3 is TGTGCCAGCAGCGAGGGGTCAGGGAATGGCTACACCTTC.

V gene TRBV2 combines with J gene TRBJ1-5; no definite D call. V dropped 8 bases and J dropped 6 bases, with 8 bases sitting between them. This CDR3 has 11 amino acids. Germline CDR1 reads SNHLY; CDR2 reads FYNNEI. This CDR3 reads CASRVSQPQHF. The CDR3 DNA is TGTGCCAGCCGAGTCAGTCAGCCCCAGCATTTT.

The chain couples TRBV7-9 to TRBJ1-1; D gene uncertain. Germline V gene data show CDR1 as SEHNR and CDR2 as FQNEAQ (reference sequence). This CDR3 is 13 amino acids long. V was pared by 5 bases and J by 7 bases, with 14 bases between. The CDR3 is CASSPSSSNEAFF. CDR3 nucleotides: TGTGCCAGCAGCCCCAGCAGCTCAAATGAAGCTTTCTTT.

In its sample, this clone was seen once. The chain is built from TRBV10-3 and TRBJ1-2, with 7 nucleotides matching TRBD1. The junction had 5 bases not matched to a gene; V was cut back by 6 bases and J by 1 base. The CDR3 has 14 amino acids. The germline V gene encodes CDR1 ENHRY and CDR2 SYGVKD. The CDR3 sequence is CAISAGTVNYGYTF. CDR3 nucleotide sequence: TGTGCCATCAGCGCAGGGACAGTTAACTATGGCTACACCTTC.

This chain links TRBV12-5 with TRBJ1-3, with a weak D call TRBD1 (5 bases). Germline V gene sequence: CDR1 LGHNT, CDR2 FRNRAP. CDR3 length equals 14 residues. The V end was cut by 6 bases, the J end by 4 bases, with 13 bases between. The CDR3 nucleotides read TGTGCTAGTGGCAAAGGGGCGGAAGGAAACACCATATATTTT. Translated, it gives CASGKGAEGNTIYF.

This rearrangement joins TRBV2 to TRBJ1-3, with TRBD1 matching 9 bases. The germline gives CDR1 SNHLY, CDR2 FYNNEI. Germline trimming cut 7 bases from V and 7 bases from J; bases unmatched to any gene: 8. The CDR3 is 14 residues long. This CDR3 is CASKRQGDPNTIYF. In nucleotides, the CDR3 is TGTGCCAGCAAGCGACAGGGGGACCCTAACACCATATATTTT. Filled out from reference TRBV2 and TRBJ1-3, the complete variable domain reads EPEVTQTPSHQVTQMGQEVILRCVPISNHLYFYWYRQILGQKVEFLVSFYNNEISEKSEIFDDQFSVERPDGSNFTLKIRSTKLEDSAMYFCASKRQGDPNTIYFGEGSWLTVV.

This chain uses TRBV19 with TRBJ2-5; 9 bases match TRBD2. The germline gives CDR1 LNHDA, CDR2 SQIVND (reference sequence). The V and J ends lost 9 bases and 4 bases, in that order; junction bases with no gene match: 9. There are 14 residues in the CDR3. The CDR3 loop is CASSSAGGGETQYF. In DNA, the CDR3 is TGTGCCAGCAGCTCAGCGGGAGGAGGAGAGACCCAGTACTTC.

This clone was recorded once. The chain has TRBV9 and TRBJ2-5; 7 bases line up with TRBD2. Germline trimming cut 0 bases from V and 1 base from J; bases unmatched to any gene: 3. CDR1 and CDR2 (germline): SGDLS, YYNGEE. This CDR3 is built from 15 residues. Here the CDR3 DNA reads TGTGCCAGCAGCGTAGGGTCTAGCGGCCAAGAGACCCAGTACTTC. Its protein product is CASSVGSSGQETQYF.

The V gene is TRBV6-4, the J gene TRBJ1-3; D is undetermined. Germline assignment: CDR1 MRHNA and CDR2 SNTAGT. V gave up 2 bases and J gave up 8 bases, with 16 bases separating them. The CDR3 extends over 15 amino acids. The CDR3: CASSDPDVLEDTIYF. DNA for the CDR3: TGTGCCAGCAGTGACCCCGACGTTCTGGAAGACACCATATATTTT.

J is TRBJ2-3 and V is TRBV7-6; 9 bases map to TRBD2. The germline gives CDR1 SGHVS, CDR2 FNYEAQ. This CDR3 contains 14 residues. V lost 3 bases to trimming and J lost 2 bases; unmatched junction nucleotides: 0. The CDR3 protein is CASSLGLATDTQYF. The DNA for the CDR3 is TGTGCCAGCAGCTTGGGACTAGCCACAGATACGCAGTATTTT. Full variable domain (rest looked up from reference TRBV7-6 and TRBJ2-3): GAGVSQSPRYKVTKRGQDVALRCDPISGHVSLYWYRQALGQGPEFLTYFNYEAQQDKSGLPNDRFSAERPEGSISTLTIQRTEQRDSAMYRCASSLGLATDTQYFGPGTRLTVL.

J is TRBJ2-1 and V is TRBV5-5; no firm D call. This CDR3 comprises 15 residues. The germline V gene has CDR1 SGHKS and CDR2 YYEKEE (reference sequence). Trimming removed 2 bases from V and 0 bases from J, with 9 bases in between. The CDR3 here is CASSLDQNSYNEQFF. CDR3 nucleotide sequence: TGTGCCAGCAGCTTAGATCAGAACTCCTACAATGAGCAGTTCTTC.

The chain uses TRBV7-9 and TRBJ2-1; D is uncertain. The CDR3 runs 14 residues. V was clipped by 5 bases and J by 5 bases, with 13 bases between them. CDR1 and CDR2 from the germline V gene are SEHNR and FQNEAQ (reference sequence). The CDR3 loop is CASSHLGDNNEQFF. Written as DNA, the CDR3 is TGTGCCAGCAGCCACCTCGGTGATAACAATGAGCAGTTCTTC.